This T cell receptor (beta chain) was identified in a study of shared clonotypes between healthy human individuals (TCRdb year 2020). Background on the whole study: The cohort comprised a couple of women and three men aged 18 to 49 years. For each donor, CD4 naive and CD4 memory were each given three plates, CD8 naive was given two plates, and CD8 memory was given one plate. The study deeply sequenced blood TCR repertoires of about five healthy adults to estimate repertoire size and the extent of clonotype sharing between individuals. To increase sequencing depth and limit assay-specific biases, different laboratories used diverse techniques to prepare libraries and sequence TCR repertoires. Per donor, leukapheresis produced somewhere between about 0.94 and 9 billion PBMCs. Summary of the overall study and its limitations: Larger estimated clonotype richness was generally found for naive subsets than for memory subsets. Sampling was restricted to blood, and TCR repertoires in tissue are likely to differ from TCR repertoires in blood. Incomplete sequencing was indicated by rarefaction of sorted-subset datasets, despite the large sequencing depth. Compared with non-shared clonotypes, the clonotypes found in all four sorted-subset donors had higher generation probabilities. When a few donors were compared, the shared fraction of clonotypes was around 5% for naive CD4, around 3.5% for naive CD8, more than 2% for memory CD4, and 0.35% to 0.4% for memory CD8. Because the study included a small number of donors, the genetic and exposure-history diversity represented was limited. Pairwise subsampling led to the expectation that sequencing depth would affect the degree of clonotype sharing among donors.

CD8 naive samples were CD45RO-negative cells positively selected for CCR7, giving a CD45RA+CCR7+ population that excluded TemRA cells. Healthy HIV-negative adults with no recently reported acute infections or vaccinations were included as donors. Only Caucasian adults living in Nashville, Tennessee, USA were represented among the donors. Blood was obtained by leukapheresis, after which PBMCs were separated by Ficoll-Histopaque density gradient centrifugation and cryopreserved in liquid nitrogen vapor phase. Analytical flow cytometry was used to check the purity and quantity of each magnetically sorted T cell population. Genomic DNA was isolated from every sorted fraction and measured by UV absorbance on a Nanodrop 2000c. To note about this clone: The clone's antigen remains unknown. It has no much larger one-base neighbor in the sample; base qualities were not kept.

V was cut back by 0 bases and J by 7 bases, leaving a gap of 7 bases between them. The germline V gene encodes CDR1 SGDLS and CDR2 YYNGEE. The CDR3 goes from the cysteine to the phenylalanine over 13 residues. Kept here is only the CDR3 DNA, which spans 39 bases and is read in frame from base 1. TCR CDR3 regions were amplified from genomic DNA by multiplex PCR using the deep immunoSEQ assay. Extracted genomic DNA from each cell subset was spread evenly across all wells of several immunoSEQ 96-well plates, with each plate serving as a replicate. For sorted subsets, 200 to 250 ng of genomic DNA, equivalent to some 30,000 T cell genomes, went into each replicate PCR. Purified libraries were measured with a Qubit 3.0 fluorometer, size-checked on a Bioanalyzer 2100, and measured again with the KAPA Library Quantification kit. Every immunoSEQ 96-well plate was sequenced on a dedicated single-read 150-cycle Illumina NextSeq 550 flow cell. The original methods were these. Because only junctional sequences without quality scores were contained in the immunoSEQ output, filtering matching that applied to full-length reads could not be performed. Sequences were annotated with PyIR, a Python wrapper for IgBLAST v1.9, and V/J genes and CDR3 were assigned using IMGT germline references. Reads were filtered out if the reads had weak V/J assignments (E-value above 1e-6), no CDR3, stop codons, out-of-frame junctions, or ambiguous translated residues. V3J clonotypes were defined as sequences sharing the same inferred V gene, J gene, and CDR3 amino acid sequence. Percentage overlap between repertoires was computed as shared unique clonotypes divided by the size of the smaller repertoire. Richness of each repertoire was evaluated using RTK rarefaction, the Chao1 estimator, and Recon v2.1 estimates of unobserved clonotypes. OLGA was used to compute generation probabilities for all TCRbeta clonotypes that the gDNA method yielded from several donors. What TCRdb holds here is the immuneACCESS table cut down to in-frame rearrangements. Part of the clones is not present; checked against another copy, under half of the missing clones reflect an unresolved V gene, and the others are unexplained. The D gene and trimming were derived from the DNA, and the V and J assignments and clone size from that table. The sample table contains some 2.1 million clones; only one count was recorded for roughly 94% of them. Clones ranked in the top ten supply 0.85% to 1.3% of the sample.

This TCR came from a man between 18 and 35 years old in good health. The chain is made from TRBV9 and TRBJ2-2; confidence is insufficient to name the D gene. Sequenced material: naive CD8+ T cells sorted from blood. The intended sense of this specimen's cell subset or site label: CD45RA+CCR7+. The CDR3 protein: CASSVVAIGELFF. In nucleotides, the sequence is TGTGCCAGCAGCGTAGTGGCAATCGGGGAGCTGTTTTTT.